The source of this T cell receptor (beta chain) is a study of T cell changes during pregnancy in multiple sclerosis. CDR1 SSHAT and CDR2 FNYEAQ come from the germline V gene (reference sequence). Unmatched junction bases numbered 4, after V lost 5 bases and J lost 5 bases. The CDR3 loop spans 15 amino acids. Only in-frame clones appear in the TCRdb table, and some are missing; sequencing was by immunoSEQ multiplex PCR. Of approximately 90,000 clones in the sample, around 90% were seen once. The rearrangement joins TRBV7-7 to TRBJ2-2; 11 bases map to TRBD1. Source: peripheral blood, taken before pregnancy. The receptor was isolated from a female donor with multiple sclerosis, enrolled in a pregnancy study. As DNA, the CDR3 is TGTGCCAGCAGCCCCGGGACAGGGGGAACCGGGGAGCTGTTTTTT. The encoded protein is CASSPGTGGTGELFF.